The rows below give T cell receptor beta chains drawn from one sample of a study of blood T cells in healthy people across ages. MiXCR, run by TCRdb on the 5' RACE reads, gives a single entry per CDR3 protein. The sample records over 450,000 distinct CDR3 sequences, less than 25% being singletons. The sample also formed part of further work on T cells of mothers and their children.

Sequencing was performed on blood. The receptor set was obtained from a boy aged 5-17 years in good health. The CDR3 runs from the conserved cysteine through the conserved F or W. Fields, in order: D gene, clone size, CDR3 length, J gene, V gene, CDR3 protein, CDR3 DNA. The D gene is left open where the match is weak. Only some rows state a clone size, as once, few, many or a class for expanded clones.

- - 13 TRBJ1-4 TRBV11-2 CASSSGGGRKLFF TGTGCCAGCAGCAGCGGGGGAGGAAGAAAACTGTTTTTT
- - 13 TRBJ2-7 TRBV19 CASSMFGAYEQYF TGTGCCAGTAGTATGTTCGGGGCCTACGAGCAGTACTTC
- - 13 TRBJ1-2 TRBV20-1 CSARDGGNYGYTF TGCAGTGCTAGAGATGGGGGGAACTATGGCTACACCTTC
- - 14 TRBJ1-5 TRBV19 CASSIGTHWGPQHF TGTGCCAGTAGTATCGGGACACACTGGGGGCCCCAGCATTTT
- - 13 TRBJ1-1 TRBV2 CANDLGVGTEAFF TGTGCCAACGACCTCGGGGTCGGGACTGAAGCTTTCTTT
- - 13 TRBJ1-6 TRBV14 CASRTANNSPLHF TGTGCCAGTCGGACGGCGAATAATTCACCCCTCCACTTT
- few 12 TRBJ2-5 TRBV3-1 CASSQSMETQYF TGTGCCAGCAGCCAATCTATGGAGACCCAGTACTTC
TRBD2 few 13 TRBJ2-3 TRBV7-9 CASSHAGADTQYF TGTGCCAGCAGCCATGCGGGGGCAGATACGCAGTATTTT
- few 20 TRBJ2-1 TRBV19 CASTQLGGRDRPVRGYEQFF TGTGCCAGTACCCAACTCGGGGGGCGAGACAGGCCGGTTAGGGGGTATGAGCAGTTCTTC
TRBD2 few 14 TRBJ2-7 TRBV4-1 CASSGTSGSDEQYF TGCGCCAGCAGCGGCACTAGCGGGAGCGACGAGCAGTACTTC
- - 13 TRBJ1-1 TRBV25-1 CASSEGLYTEAFF TGTGCCAGCAGTGAGGGACTTTACACTGAAGCTTTCTTT
TRBD1 - 14 TRBJ1-1 TRBV14 CASSQVRGRGEAFF TGTGCCAGCAGCCAAGTTAGGGGGCGCGGTGAAGCTTTCTTT
- few 13 TRBJ2-7 TRBV6-1 CASSVPGRSGQYF TGTGCCAGCAGTGTGCCGGGACGCTCCGGGCAGTACTTC
- few 15 TRBJ2-7 TRBV18 CASSPEGRGSYEQYF TGTGCCAGCTCACCAGAGGGAAGAGGCTCCTACGAGCAGTACTTC
- - 11 TRBJ1-1 TRBV28 CASSRTARAFF TGTGCCAGCAGCCGGACTGCGAGGGCTTTCTTT
TRBD2 few 14 TRBJ2-5 TRBV7-9 CASSSSSGRETQYF TGTGCCAGCAGCTCATCTAGCGGGAGGGAGACCCAGTACTTC
- - 12 TRBJ1-5 TRBV6-1 CASSEMQGIQHF TGTGCCAGCAGTGAAATGCAGGGGATCCAGCATTTT
TRBD2 - 15 TRBJ2-7 TRBV7-3 CASSPQGGRYHEQYF TGTGCCAGCAGCCCTCAAGGCGGGAGGTACCACGAGCAGTACTTC
- - 14 TRBJ2-5 TRBV3-1 CASSQGPKGTPQYF TGTGCCAGCAGCCAGGGACCTAAGGGGACCCCCCAGTACTTC
TRBD1 - 17 TRBJ1-4 TRBV7-2 CASSSLLWGTANEKLYF TGTGCCAGCAGCTCTCTACTCTGGGGGACAGCTAATGAAAAACTGTATTTT
- few 17 TRBJ1-5 TRBV6-1 CASTKTGPVMWNQPQHF TGTGCCAGTACTAAGACAGGCCCAGTTATGTGGAATCAGCCCCAGCATTTT
TRBD2 - 16 TRBJ2-1 TRBV6-6 CASTGYSSGTYNEQFF TGTGCCAGCACCGGGTACTCTAGCGGCACCTACAATGAGCAGTTCTTC
TRBD2 - 16 TRBJ2-2 TRBV5-1 CASSPLAGGNTGELFF TGCGCCAGCAGCCCCCTAGCGGGAGGGAACACCGGGGAGCTGTTTTTT
- - 12 TRBJ2-4 TRBV29-1 CSVAPRVNIQYF TGCAGCGTTGCTCCCAGGGTTAACATTCAGTACTTC
TRBD2 few 15 TRBJ2-3 TRBV3-1 CASSPLAGATDTQYF TGTGCCAGCAGCCCCTTAGCGGGAGCGACAGATACGCAGTATTTT
- - 15 TRBJ2-5 TRBV9 CASSPVGEGRKTQYF TGTGCCAGCAGCCCCGTAGGTGAGGGGCGAAAGACCCAGTACTTC
TRBD2 - 18 TRBJ2-1 TRBV11-2 CASSQPYLSGNSYNEQFF TGTGCCAGCAGCCAGCCATACCTTAGCGGGAACTCTTACAATGAGCAGTTCTTC
- - 13 TRBJ1-4 TRBV5-1 CASSGGGDEKLFF TGCGCCAGCAGCGGGGGCGGGGATGAAAAACTGTTTTTT
- - 16 TRBJ2-1 TRBV7-2 CASSLQGSDSYNEQFF TGTGCCAGCAGCTTACAGGGGTCGGACTCCTACAATGAGCAGTTCTTC
- - 16 TRBJ2-7 TRBV4-3 CASSQDPPGGSYEQYF TGCGCCAGCAGCCAAGATCCGCCTGGGGGGTCCTACGAGCAGTACTTC
- few 12 TRBJ1-5 TRBV28 CASSFDDQPQHF TGTGCCAGCAGTTTCGACGATCAGCCCCAGCATTTT
TRBD2 few 14 TRBJ2-5 TRBV28 CASTAAGGRETQYF TGTGCCAGCACCGCAGCGGGAGGGCGGGAGACCCAGTACTTC
- - 9 TRBJ2-5 TRBV20-1 CSLDGTQYF TGCAGCCTAGACGGGACCCAGTACTTC
TRBD2 - 14 TRBJ2-1 TRBV7-9 CASSPGTINNEQFF TGTGCCAGCAGCCCTGGGACTATTAACAATGAGCAGTTCTTC
TRBD1 few 18 TRBJ2-5 TRBV2 CASMTSYLDRGRRETQYF TGTGCCAGCATGACATCTTATCTCGACAGGGGGCGCCGGGAGACCCAGTACTTC
- - 9 TRBJ1-1 TRBV20-1 CSARDEAFF TGCAGTGCTAGAGATGAAGCTTTCTTT
- few 15 TRBJ2-5 TRBV6-1 CASSEAGQSQETQYF TGTGCCAGCAGTGAAGCGGGCCAGTCACAAGAGACCCAGTACTTC
- few 12 TRBJ2-7 TRBV28 CASTGRVDEQYF TGTGCCAGCACCGGCAGGGTCGACGAGCAGTACTTC
- few 12 TRBJ2-5 TRBV7-2 CASSFRSETQYF TGTGCCAGCAGCTTCCGTTCAGAGACCCAGTACTTC
TRBD2 - 16 TRBJ2-3 TRBV7-9 CASSLVLAGAEDTQYF TGTGCCAGCAGCTTGGTGCTAGCGGGAGCGGAAGATACGCAGTATTTT
- - 14 TRBJ2-1 TRBV11-3 CASSSRSGGNEQFF TGTGCCAGCAGCTCCCGGAGCGGAGGCAATGAGCAGTTCTTC